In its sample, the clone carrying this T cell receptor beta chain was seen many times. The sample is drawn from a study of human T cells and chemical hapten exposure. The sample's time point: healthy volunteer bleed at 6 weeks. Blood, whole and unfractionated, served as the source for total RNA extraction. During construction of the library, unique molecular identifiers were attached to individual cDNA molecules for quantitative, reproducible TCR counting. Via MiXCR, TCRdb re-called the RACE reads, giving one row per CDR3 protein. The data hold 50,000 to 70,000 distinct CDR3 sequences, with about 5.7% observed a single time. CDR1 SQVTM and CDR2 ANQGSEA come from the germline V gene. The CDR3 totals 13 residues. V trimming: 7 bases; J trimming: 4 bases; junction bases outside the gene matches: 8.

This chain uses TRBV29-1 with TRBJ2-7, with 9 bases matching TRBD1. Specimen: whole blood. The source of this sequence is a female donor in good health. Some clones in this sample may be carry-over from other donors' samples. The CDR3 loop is CSAGQGNSYEQYF. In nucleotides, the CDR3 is TGCAGCGCCGGACAGGGGAATTCTTACGAGCAGTACTTC.